The next 25 T cell receptor beta chains were all read from a single sample in a study of T cells in Graves' hyperthyroidism and ophthalmopathy. Amplified regions were TCR beta CDR3 sequences from RNA transcripts. HTBI primers drove first-round RT-PCR of the TCR CDR3. TCRdb ran MiXCR on the multiplex PCR reads and lists one entry per CDR3 protein. Of a few hundred thousand distinct CDR3 sequences listed, 15% are singletons. Sequencing was done on a sample of blood. These receptors all come from a woman between 25 and 40 years old with Graves' hyperthyroidism.

In its sample, this clonotype was seen a few times. This rearrangement joins TRBV5-1 to TRBJ1-1, with D hard to call. CDR1 and CDR2 (germline): SGHRS, YFSETQ. The CDR3 has 14 residues. With 1 base removed from V and 1 base from J, the gap between germline ends came to 8 bases. The chain's CDR3 is CASSLQRTNTEAFF. The CDR3, as DNA: TGCGCCAGCAGCTTGCAGAGAACGAACACTGAAGCTTTCTTT.

At least ten counts were recorded for this clonotype. This sequence joins TRBV28 and TRBJ2-1; possibly TRBD1 or TRBD2 for D (5 bases each). The V end lost 3 bases, the J end lost 9 bases, and 12 bases lay between the germline ends. The CDR3 consists of 13 residues. CDR1 is MDHEN, CDR2 SYDVKM, per germline. This CDR3 reads CASSFTGRFEQFF. DNA of the CDR3: TGTGCCAGCAGTTTTACGGGGCGCTTTGAGCAGTTCTTC.

J is TRBJ1-5 and V is TRBV28; no firm D call. The V gene lost 4 bases and the J gene lost 4 bases, with 8 bases spanning the gap. The CDR3 contains 13 residues. Germline V gene data show CDR1 as MDHEN and CDR2 as SYDVKM. CDR3 nucleotide sequence: TGTGCCAGCAGTTCGGGGTGGAATCAGCCCCAGCATTTT. Protein product: CASSSGWNQPQHF.

This clonotype was counted between two and nine times. The chain has TRBV4-2 and TRBJ2-3, with TRBD1 identical over 8 bases. Germline assignment: CDR1 LGHNA and CDR2 YNFKEQ. This CDR3 contains 15 residues. V dropped 0 bases and J dropped 3; count of bases not matched to a gene: 2. As DNA, the CDR3 is TGTGCCAGCAGCCAAGAAGGACAGGGAACAGATACGCAGTATTTT. It encodes CASSQEGQGTDTQYF.

Concerning this clonotype: The junction does not match germline at one end; this may be a read error. V is TRBV7-9 and J is TRBJ2-1; D gene ambiguous. The length of the CDR3 is 17 residues. Germline CDR1 SEHNR, CDR2 FQNEAQ (reference sequence). Here the CDR3 DNA reads TGTGCCAGCAGCTCCCCGCTAGACTCCAGCTCCTACAATGAGCGGTTCTTC. It encodes CASSSPLDSSSYNERFF.

This clonotype occurred many times. The chain carries TRBV5-1 and TRBJ1-1; 7 positions agree with TRBD1. With V trimmed by 6 bases and J by 2 bases, 13 bases remained unmatched. The length of the CDR3 is 16 residues. Germline lookup yields CDR1 SGHRS and CDR2 YFSETQ. As DNA, the CDR3 is TGCGCCAGCACTCTTGGGGGGACAGCTCAAAACACTGAAGCTTTCTTT. Amino acid sequence: CASTLGGTAQNTEAFF.

This clonotype was seen many times. The J gene is TRBJ1-3, the V gene TRBV12-3 or TRBV12-4; D may be TRBD1 (6 bases). V was pared by 7 bases and J by 3 bases, with 16 bases between. This CDR3 spans 15 amino acids. For the CDR3, the DNA is TGTGCCAGCACACACCGGGACAAGCATGGAAACACCATATATTTT. Amino acid sequence: CASTHRDKHGNTIYF.

This clonotype was seen repeatedly, ten times or more. This chain connects TRBV18 to TRBJ2-7; D is uncertain. The CDR3 totals 13 residues. With 3 bases removed from V and 3 bases from J, the gap between germline ends came to 9 bases. The germline CDR1 and CDR2 sequences are KGHSH and LQKENI. CDR3 nucleotide sequence: TGTGCCAGCTCACCGATGAAGGGCTACGAGCAGTACTTC. Translation gives CASSPMKGYEQYF.

This clonotype was observed at least ten times. V and J are TRBV6-5 and TRBJ1-2; D remains unclear. The CDR3 contains 17 residues. Germline values: CDR1 MNHEY, CDR2 SVGAGI. V shed 2 bases and J shed 1 base, with 17 bases lying between them. The CDR3 bases are TGTGCCAGCAGTTACACCAACCGACTAACAGTTAACTATGGCTACACCTTC. Its translation is CASSYTNRLTVNYGYTF.

The chain is built from TRBV20-1 and TRBJ2-6; 8 positions match TRBD2. The CDR3 totals 17 residues. V lost 0 bases to trimming and J lost 2 bases; unmatched junction nucleotides: 6. Per germline, CDR1 DFQATT and CDR2 SNEGSKA (reference sequence). The DNA of the CDR3 is TGCAGTGCTAGAGATCGGGAGGGCCTCCCTGGGGCCAACGTCCTGACTTTC. Its translation: CSARDREGLPGANVLTF.

This clonotype has a count of ten or more. This CDR3 is CASTPQGSSYNEQFF. The CDR3, as DNA: TGTGCCAGCACTCCTCAGGGAAGTTCCTACAATGAGCAGTTCTTC. This chain links TRBV2 with TRBJ2-1; D might be TRBD1 (5 bases). Deletions cut 7 bases from V and 1 base from J, with 14 bases between. CDR3 length equals 15 residues. Germline CDR1 is SNHLY and CDR2 is FYNNEI. Full variable domain (missing parts from reference TRBV2 and TRBJ2-1): EPEVTQTPSHQVTQMGQEVILRCVPISNHLYFYWYRQILGQKVEFLVSFYNNEISEKSEIFDDQFSVERPDGSNFTLKIRSTKLEDSAMYFCASTPQGSSYNEQFFGPGTRLTVL.

The rearrangement uses TRBV10-1 and TRBJ2-1; D call uncertain. The CDR3 loop spans 13 amino acids. Deletions cut 3 bases from V and 5 bases from J, with 8 bases between. Germline V gene lookup returns CDR1 WNHNN and CDR2 SYGVQD (reference sequence). The CDR3 region is CASSDGLDNEQFF. The CDR3 coding sequence is TGCGCCAGCAGTGATGGCCTGGACAATGAGCAGTTCTTC.

V and J are TRBV14 and TRBJ2-7; D tentatively fits TRBD1 or TRBD2 (5 bases each). Germline V CDR1 and CDR2: SGHDN, FVKESK. The CDR3 consists of 17 residues. The V end was cut by 1 base, the J end by 1 base, with 17 bases between. The CDR3 reads CASSQGLTWGISYEQYF. CDR3 in DNA: TGTGCCAGCAGCCAAGGCCTGACTTGGGGGATTTCCTACGAGCAGTACTTC. The entire variable domain, with the rest obtained from reference TRBV14 and TRBJ2-7, is as follows: EAGVTQFPSHSVIEKGQTVTLRCDPISGHDNLYWYRRVMGKEIKFLLHFVKESKQDESGMPNNRFLAERTGGTYSTLKVQPAELEDSGVYFCASSQGLTWGISYEQYFGPGTRLTVT.

This clonotype turned up a few times. The genes are TRBV6-5 and TRBJ2-5, with D possibly being TRBD2 (5 bases). The germline V gene has CDR1 MNHEY and CDR2 SVGAGI. There are 12 residues in the CDR3. V gave up 10 bases and J gave up 4 bases, with 13 bases separating them. This chain's CDR3 is CATTEGAETQYF. The CDR3 region has the DNA TGTGCCACCACAGAGGGTGCAGAGACCCAGTACTTC.

The table lists this clonotype with many counts. The V call is TRBV7-2, the J call TRBJ2-1, with TRBD2 identical over 8 bases. V shed 1 base, J shed 7 bases, and the junction held 9 bases outside the gene matches. The CDR3 loop spans 16 amino acids. Germline CDR1 and CDR2: SGHTA and FQGNSA. The CDR3 loop is CASSLGAGGVGNEQFF. The DNA of the CDR3 is TGTGCCAGCAGCTTAGGCGCGGGAGGAGTGGGAAATGAGCAGTTCTTC. Full variable domain (outside the CDR3, taken from reference TRBV7-2 and TRBJ2-1): GAGVSQSPSNKVTEKGKDVELRCDPISGHTALYWYRQSLGQGLEFLIYFQGNSAPDKSGLPSDRFSAERTGGSVSTLTIQRTQQEDSAVYLCASSLGAGGVGNEQFFGPGTRLTVL.

This clonotype was recorded once. V usage is TRBV9 and J usage is TRBJ2-7, with a tentative D call TRBD2 (6 bases). CDR1 SGDLS and CDR2 YYNGEE come from the germline V gene. V dropped 0 bases and J dropped 5 bases, with 12 bases sitting between them. The CDR3 has 14 amino acids. This CDR3 reads CASSVGLEGHEQYF. In DNA, the CDR3 is TGTGCCAGCAGCGTAGGACTAGAGGGGCACGAGCAGTACTTC.

The chain couples TRBV12-3 or TRBV12-4 to TRBJ2-1; 8 bases fit TRBD2. V lost 6 bases to trimming and J lost 4 bases; unmatched junction nucleotides: 8. The CDR3 contains 15 residues. CDR3 coding DNA: TGTGCCAGCAGCCTTAGCGGGGACGATTACAATGAGCAGTTCTTC. Protein product: CASSLSGDDYNEQFF.

This clonotype was counted ten times or more. The gene calls are TRBV11-2 and TRBJ2-5; no clear D. CDR1 SGHAT and CDR2 FQNNGV come from the germline V gene. CDR3 length equals 14 residues. V dropped 5 bases and J dropped 8 bases, with 18 bases sitting between them. CDR3 in amino acids: CASSPSILHGTQYF. The CDR3 DNA reads TGTGCCAGCAGCCCATCTATACTTCATGGAACCCAGTACTTC.

This chain joins TRBV28 and TRBJ2-7; D perhaps matches TRBD1 (6 bases). V lost 1 base and J 9 bases, leaving 7 bases between the germline ends. CDR3 size: 11 residues. In germline, CDR1 is MDHEN, CDR2 SYDVKM. In DNA, the CDR3 is TGTGCCAGCAGTTTATCGGACAGGCAGTACTTC. Translating it yields CASSLSDRQYF.

This clonotype was seen at least ten times. The gene calls are TRBV24-1 and TRBJ2-3; 13 bases map to TRBD2. CDR1 and CDR2 from the germline V gene are KGHDR and SFDVKD. CDR3 length equals 20 residues. V was pared by 2 bases and J by 0 bases, with 10 bases of the junction left unmatched. DNA for the CDR3: TGTGCCACCAGTGATTCCAGGACTAGCGGGAGAAGGGAAAGCACAGATACGCAGTATTTT. Its protein product is CATSDSRTSGRRESTDTQYF.

At least ten counts were recorded for this clonotype. CDR3 sequence (DNA): TGTGCCAGCTCACCAGACCTAGCCTCCTACAATGAGCAGTTCTTC. The encoded protein is CASSPDLASYNEQFF. This chain connects TRBV18 to TRBJ2-1; possibly TRBD2 for D (5 bases). The ends were cut back, 2 bases at V and 0 bases at J, with 8 bases in the middle. Germline-derived CDR1 and CDR2 are KGHSH and LQKENI. This CDR3 region has 15 residues.

This clonotype was detected many times. The chain links TRBV6-6 to TRBJ2-5; 12 positions agree with TRBD2. With V trimmed by 2 bases and J by 4 bases, 2 bases remained unmatched. This CDR3 has 15 amino acids. The germline V gene encodes CDR1 MNHNY and CDR2 SVGAGI (reference sequence). The CDR3 loop is CASSYPGLAGETQYF. CDR3 bases: TGTGCCAGCAGTTACCCGGGACTAGCGGGAGAGACCCAGTACTTC.

This chain connects TRBV4-2 to TRBJ1-1; D gene unclear. Trimming left V 0 bases short and J 6 bases short, with 14 bases between. There are 15 residues in the CDR3. Germline assignment: CDR1 LGHNA and CDR2 YNFKEQ. The CDR3 is CASSQDLEGWAEAFF. The CDR3 region has the DNA TGTGCCAGCAGCCAAGATCTGGAGGGTTGGGCTGAAGCTTTCTTT.

The chain employs TRBV25-1 and TRBJ1-2; D is unclear. This CDR3 region has 16 residues. The V gene lost 6 bases and the J gene lost 4 bases, with 21 bases spanning the gap. Per germline, CDR1 MGHDK and CDR2 SYGVNS. CDR3 sequence: CASRGSGPQRSYGYTF. The CDR3 bases are TGTGCCAGCAGAGGTTCGGGCCCCCAGAGGTCCTATGGCTACACCTTC.

This clonotype appeared a few times. This rearrangement joins TRBV7-2 to TRBJ1-6, with D hard to call. This CDR3 has 13 residues. V shed 5 bases and J shed 9 bases, with 11 bases lying between them. The germline V gene encodes CDR1 SGHTA and CDR2 FQGNSA. Here the CDR3 DNA reads TGTGCCAGCAGCCGCCAAGGAGGTTCACCCCTCCACTTT. Encoded protein: CASSRQGGSPLHF.